Described below is a single T cell receptor beta chain sequence and its context. Sequencing was performed with immunoSEQ multiplex PCR; in TCRdb, only in-frame clones are kept and a portion is missing. The sample comprises approximately 120,000 clones, about 89% of which are singletons, and about 3% rests with the top ten. This sample is part of a study of control samples from healthy donors and cancer patients. The germline gives CDR1 SGHAT, CDR2 FQNNGV. V shed 5 bases, J shed 2 bases, and the junction held 4 bases outside the gene matches. The CDR3 length is 15 residues. The V and J genes are TRBV11-2 and TRBJ2-7, with TRBD2 matching over 12 bases. Material for sequencing was blood. The source is a man in his sixties in good health. The CDR3 DNA sequence: TGTGCCAGCAGCCAGAGGACTAGCGGGGCCTACGAGCAGTACTTC. Its translation: CASSQRTSGAYEQYF.